The T cell receptor (beta chain) described here comes from a study of CXCR3-negative and CXCR3-positive naive CD8 T cells. The CDR3 extends over 13 amino acids. Germline CDR1 is SGHTA and CDR2 is FQGTGA. Overall study findings and caveats: CXCR3-negative naive cells had less hydrophobic TRB CDR3s than did CXCR3-positive naive cells. Naive cells used TRBV-TRBJ genes in much the same way whether CXCR3-negative or CXCR3-positive; memory cells did not.

CD45RO-CCR7+CD27+CD95- cells counted as naive CD8+ T cells. With UMI labels, 5' RACE was used to prepare the TRB cDNA libraries. TCRdb reanalyzed the 5' RACE reads and collapses them to one entry per CDR3 protein, without DNA. Its table lists some 130,000 distinct CDR3 sequences. To note about this clonotype: The antigen is unknown.

The TCR was taken from a human donor in good health. Some clones in this sample may be carry-over from other donors' samples. The sample comprised naive CXCR3- CD8+ T cells from blood. The subset denotes: CD45RO-CCR7+CD27+CD95- naive CD8+ T cells lacking CXCR3 (TNR3-). The chain joins TRBV7-3 to TRBJ2-3. CDR3 protein: CASSFPSADTQYF.